Listed below are T cell receptor beta chains from one sample, sequenced in a study of identical twins. TCRdb reprocessed the 5' RACE reads via MiXCR and lists one record per CDR3 protein. The repertoire includes 690,000 or so distinct CDR3 sequences, over 8.5% of them detected once, and 0.85% to 1% sits in the top ten. The sample was also reused in another study, on yellow fever vaccine responses in identical twins.

Input material: PBMCs. All receptors derive from a woman younger than 30 in good health. Both conserved end residues are part of each CDR3. Fields, in order: J gene, V gene, D gene, clone size, CDR3 DNA, CDR3 protein. D genes are given only for firm matches. Rows give clone size only sometimes, using once, few, many, or a class for an expanded clone.

J gene: TRBJ2-7; V gene: TRBV4-3; D gene: -; clone size: -; CDR3 DNA: TGCGCCAGCAGCCAAGTGTTGACTAGTGGTAACTCCTACGAGCAGTACTTC; CDR3 protein: CASSQVLTSGNSYEQYF
J gene: TRBJ1-1; V gene: TRBV29-1; D gene: -; clone size: many; CDR3 DNA: TGCAGCGTTGGGGATGAAGCTTTCTTT; CDR3 protein: CSVGDEAFF
J gene: TRBJ1-1; V gene: TRBV11-2; D gene: -; clone size: -; CDR3 DNA: TGTGCCAGCAGCCCCCCCGGTTCTAGCGGATACATGAACACTGAAGCTTTCTTT; CDR3 protein: CASSPPGSSGYMNTEAFF
J gene: TRBJ1-4; V gene: TRBV12-3/TRBV12-4; D gene: TRBD1; clone size: -; CDR3 DNA: TGTGCCACCAGGGGCAGGGGGCTAGAAAAACTGTTTTTT; CDR3 protein: CATRGRGLEKLFF
J gene: TRBJ2-1; V gene: TRBV27; D gene: TRBD2; clone size: few; CDR3 DNA: TGTGCCAGCAGTACATATCTAGCGGGAGGGACCAATGAGCAGTTCTTC; CDR3 protein: CASSTYLAGGTNEQFF
J gene: TRBJ1-1; V gene: TRBV7-9; D gene: TRBD1; clone size: many; CDR3 DNA: TGTGCCAGCAGCTTAGACAGGGGGCTTAGGGAAGCTTTCTTT; CDR3 protein: CASSLDRGLREAFF
J gene: TRBJ2-2; V gene: TRBV6-2/TRBV6-3; D gene: TRBD2; clone size: few; CDR3 DNA: TGTGCCAGCAGACGGGGACTAGCGGGAGGGAACACCGGGGAGCTGTTTTTT; CDR3 protein: CASRRGLAGGNTGELFF
J gene: TRBJ1-5; V gene: TRBV6-2/TRBV6-3; D gene: -; clone size: -; CDR3 DNA: TGTGCCAGCAAGGAGAGGGGCGTAGGAATTAGCAATCAGCCCCAGCATTTT; CDR3 protein: CASKERGVGISNQPQHF
J gene: TRBJ2-5; V gene: TRBV30; D gene: -; clone size: -; CDR3 DNA: TGTGCCTGGTCCTCTACAGGGGAGACCCAGTACTTC; CDR3 protein: CAWSSTGETQYF
J gene: TRBJ2-3; V gene: TRBV5-4; D gene: TRBD2; clone size: -; CDR3 DNA: TGTGCCAGCAGGGGATTTGCGGGGGAAAGCACAGATACGCAGTATTTT; CDR3 protein: CASRGFAGESTDTQYF
J gene: TRBJ2-7; V gene: TRBV5-1; D gene: TRBD2; clone size: few; CDR3 DNA: TGCGCCAGCAGCTTGCCTAGCGGGGAGCCTTCTTCCTACGAGCAGTACTTC; CDR3 protein: CASSLPSGEPSSYEQYF
J gene: TRBJ2-2; V gene: TRBV11-2; D gene: -; clone size: -; CDR3 DNA: TGTGCCAGCAGCACGTCGGACAACAGGGTGGTAGACACCGGGGAGCTGTTTTTT; CDR3 protein: CASSTSDNRVVDTGELFF
J gene: TRBJ2-5; V gene: TRBV7-2; D gene: TRBD2; clone size: -; CDR3 DNA: TGTGCCAGCAGCCACCGGACTAGCGGAAAAGAGACCCAGTACTTC; CDR3 protein: CASSHRTSGKETQYF
J gene: TRBJ2-3; V gene: TRBV29-1; D gene: TRBD2; clone size: few; CDR3 DNA: TGCAGCGTTGAAGGGGGACTAGCGGGAGCTTCAGATACGCAGTATTTT; CDR3 protein: CSVEGGLAGASDTQYF
J gene: TRBJ1-5; V gene: TRBV7-9; D gene: -; clone size: many; CDR3 DNA: TGTGCCAGCTCCTCTCCAAATCAGCCCCAGCATTTT; CDR3 protein: CASSSPNQPQHF
J gene: TRBJ1-1; V gene: TRBV4-3; D gene: -; clone size: many; CDR3 DNA: TGCGCCAGCAGCCAAGGCGCCGGGGAGAACACTGAAGCTTTCTTT; CDR3 protein: CASSQGAGENTEAFF
J gene: TRBJ2-5; V gene: TRBV3-1; D gene: -; clone size: many; CDR3 DNA: TGTGCCAGCAGCCATTTAGGGGCTAAAGAGACCCAGTACTTC; CDR3 protein: CASSHLGAKETQYF
J gene: TRBJ2-7; V gene: TRBV27; D gene: TRBD1; clone size: few; CDR3 DNA: TGTGCCAGCAGCCTACACAGGGGAAGAATGAGCTCCTACGAGCAGTACTTC; CDR3 protein: CASSLHRGRMSSYEQYF
J gene: TRBJ2-2; V gene: TRBV5-1; D gene: TRBD1; clone size: many; CDR3 DNA: TGCGCCAGCAGACCCGGGACAGGGCTCTCCGGGGAGCTGTTTTTT; CDR3 protein: CASRPGTGLSGELFF
J gene: TRBJ2-1; V gene: TRBV12-3/TRBV12-4; D gene: TRBD2; clone size: many; CDR3 DNA: TGTGCCAGCAGTTCAGCGGGGGAAACTATTGAGCAGTTCTTC; CDR3 protein: CASSSAGETIEQFF
J gene: TRBJ2-1; V gene: TRBV4-2; D gene: -; clone size: -; CDR3 DNA: TGTGCCAGCAGCCAAGAGCACGGAGGGAGCTACAATGAGCAGTTCTTC; CDR3 protein: CASSQEHGGSYNEQFF
J gene: TRBJ2-5; V gene: TRBV11-2; D gene: TRBD1; clone size: few; CDR3 DNA: TGTGCCAGCAGCTTAAGTACAGGGGGCTATGAGACCCAGTACTTC; CDR3 protein: CASSLSTGGYETQYF
J gene: TRBJ2-5; V gene: TRBV6-1; D gene: -; clone size: -; CDR3 DNA: TGTGCCAGCAGCCCCCTCGGCCTCCAAGAGACCCAGTACTTC; CDR3 protein: CASSPLGLQETQYF
J gene: TRBJ2-1; V gene: TRBV6-2/TRBV6-3; D gene: -; clone size: few; CDR3 DNA: TGTGCCAGCAGGCGAGGGGGGCGGTACAATGAGCAGTTCTTC; CDR3 protein: CASRRGGRYNEQFF
J gene: TRBJ2-2; V gene: TRBV29-1; D gene: -; clone size: -; CDR3 DNA: TGCAGCGTTGCCGTCGCCCTGGGGCCCGGGGAGCTGTTTTTT; CDR3 protein: CSVAVALGPGELFF
J gene: TRBJ2-5; V gene: TRBV7-9; D gene: -; clone size: -; CDR3 DNA: TGTGCCAGCAGCTACGGACAGTCCCTCGGGACCCAGTACTTC; CDR3 protein: CASSYGQSLGTQYF
J gene: TRBJ1-5; V gene: TRBV20-1; D gene: TRBD1; clone size: many; CDR3 DNA: TGCAGTGCTAGACCGGGACAGGGGAGTCAGCCCCAGCATTTT; CDR3 protein: CSARPGQGSQPQHF
J gene: TRBJ2-5; V gene: TRBV9; D gene: -; clone size: many; CDR3 DNA: TGTGCCAGCAGCGTAAGGGGGGCAGAGACCCAGTACTTC; CDR3 protein: CASSVRGAETQYF
J gene: TRBJ2-1; V gene: TRBV7-9; D gene: TRBD2; clone size: -; CDR3 DNA: TGTGCCAGCAGCTCCGGGAGGGCCAGAGATGAGCAGTTCTTC; CDR3 protein: CASSSGRARDEQFF
J gene: TRBJ2-1; V gene: TRBV6-5; D gene: TRBD2; clone size: -; CDR3 DNA: TGTGCCAGCAGTTACGCTAGCGGGTCTCGGGATGAGCAGTTCTTC; CDR3 protein: CASSYASGSRDEQFF
J gene: TRBJ2-3; V gene: TRBV25-1; D gene: TRBD2; clone size: few; CDR3 DNA: TGTGCCAGCAGTGAATTGGGAGGGGACGTGAATACGCAGTATTTT; CDR3 protein: CASSELGGDVNTQYF
J gene: TRBJ2-1; V gene: TRBV29-1; D gene: TRBD2; clone size: few; CDR3 DNA: TGCAGCGGGGGACCGGGACTAGTATACAATGAGCAGTTCTTC; CDR3 protein: CSGGPGLVYNEQFF
J gene: TRBJ1-2; V gene: TRBV15; D gene: -; clone size: few; CDR3 DNA: TGTGCCACCAGCAGAGCCGGAGGTGGCTACACCTTC; CDR3 protein: CATSRAGGGYTF
J gene: TRBJ2-1; V gene: TRBV3-1; D gene: TRBD2; clone size: many; CDR3 DNA: TGTGCCAGCCGGGGACTAGCGGGAGAGGGGGCCTACAATGAGCAGTTCTTC; CDR3 protein: CASRGLAGEGAYNEQFF
J gene: TRBJ2-7; V gene: TRBV7-8; D gene: TRBD2; clone size: few; CDR3 DNA: TGTGCCAGCAGCACCGTAGCGGGGGGACTCTACGAGCAGTACTTC; CDR3 protein: CASSTVAGGLYEQYF
J gene: TRBJ2-1; V gene: TRBV7-9; D gene: -; clone size: few; CDR3 DNA: TGTGCCAGCAGCTTAGGCCGGGTCTCCTACAATGAGCAGTTCTTC; CDR3 protein: CASSLGRVSYNEQFF
J gene: TRBJ2-5; V gene: TRBV7-9; D gene: -; clone size: few; CDR3 DNA: TGTGCCAGCAGCCCTGCGAGGACGGGTCAAGAGACCCAGTACTTC; CDR3 protein: CASSPARTGQETQYF
J gene: TRBJ1-4; V gene: TRBV7-2; D gene: TRBD1; clone size: few; CDR3 DNA: TGTGCCAGCAGCCAGTTCGGGACAGCAGACGAAAAACTGTTTTTT; CDR3 protein: CASSQFGTADEKLFF
J gene: TRBJ2-2; V gene: TRBV19; D gene: -; clone size: -; CDR3 DNA: TGTGCCAGTAGTCATCGAGGAGAAAACACCGGGGAGCTGTTTTTT; CDR3 protein: CASSHRGENTGELFF
J gene: TRBJ2-1; V gene: TRBV19; D gene: -; clone size: -; CDR3 DNA: TGTGCCAGTAGTACTATGTTGAGCGGGAATGAGCAGTTCTTC; CDR3 protein: CASSTMLSGNEQFF
J gene: TRBJ2-5; V gene: TRBV28; D gene: -; clone size: -; CDR3 DNA: TGTGCCGGATCCCAGGGCATACAAGAGACCCAGTACTTC; CDR3 protein: CAGSQGIQETQYF
J gene: TRBJ1-2; V gene: TRBV18; D gene: TRBD1; clone size: few; CDR3 DNA: TGTGCCAGCTCACCCTTGGACAGGGAGAACTATGGCTACACCTTC; CDR3 protein: CASSPLDRENYGYTF